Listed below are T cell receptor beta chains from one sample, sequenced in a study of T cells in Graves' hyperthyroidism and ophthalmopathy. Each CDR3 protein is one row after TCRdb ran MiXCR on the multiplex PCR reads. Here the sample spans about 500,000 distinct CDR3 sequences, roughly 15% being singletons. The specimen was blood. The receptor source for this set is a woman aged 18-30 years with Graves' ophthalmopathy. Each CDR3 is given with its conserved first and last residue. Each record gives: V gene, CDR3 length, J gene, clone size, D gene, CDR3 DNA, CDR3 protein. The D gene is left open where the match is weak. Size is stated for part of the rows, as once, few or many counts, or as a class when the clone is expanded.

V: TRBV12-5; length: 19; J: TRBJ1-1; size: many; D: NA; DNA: TGTGCTAGTGGTTTGGTAGTTTCAGACTCCATTCCGCCGGATACTGAAGCTTTCTTT; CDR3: CASGLVVSDSIPPDTEAFF
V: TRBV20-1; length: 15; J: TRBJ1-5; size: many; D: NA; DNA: TGCAGTGCTTTACAGTCCGACAGGTCCCATCAGCCCCAGCATTTT; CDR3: CSALQSDRSHQPQHF
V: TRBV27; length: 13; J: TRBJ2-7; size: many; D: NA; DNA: TGTGCCAGCAGTTTATTCTACTCCTACGAGCAGTACTTC; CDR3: CASSLFYSYEQYF
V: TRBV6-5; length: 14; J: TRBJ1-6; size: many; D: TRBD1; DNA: TGTGCCAGCAGGGGGGAACAGGGGAATTCACCCCTCCACTTT; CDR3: CASRGEQGNSPLHF
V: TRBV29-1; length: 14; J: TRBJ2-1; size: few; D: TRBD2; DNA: TGCAGCGTTGCCGATAGCGGGGGAGGCAATGAGCAGTTCTTC; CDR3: CSVADSGGGNEQFF
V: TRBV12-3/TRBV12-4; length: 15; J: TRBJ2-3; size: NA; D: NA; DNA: TGTGCCAGCTCTTTAGGGACTCTTCAACAAGATACGCAGTATTTT; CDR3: CASSLGTLQQDTQYF
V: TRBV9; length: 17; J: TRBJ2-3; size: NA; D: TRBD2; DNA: TGTGCCAGCAGCGTAGGAACTAGCGGGGGGCCCACAGATACGCAGTATTTT; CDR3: CASSVGTSGGPTDTQYF
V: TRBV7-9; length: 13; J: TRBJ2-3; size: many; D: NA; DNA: TGTGCTCAAGGCGGGGCTTCTGGAGATACGCAGTATTTT; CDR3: CAQGGASGDTQYF
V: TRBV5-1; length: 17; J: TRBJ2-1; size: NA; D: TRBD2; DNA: TGCGCCAGCAGCTCGCCCCATACCGGGAGGTCGTACAATGAGCAGTTCTTC; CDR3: CASSSPHTGRSYNEQFF
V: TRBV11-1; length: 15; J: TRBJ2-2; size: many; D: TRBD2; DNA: TGTGCCAGCAGGAGGACTAGCACGAACACCGGGGAGCTGTTTTTT; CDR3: CASRRTSTNTGELFF
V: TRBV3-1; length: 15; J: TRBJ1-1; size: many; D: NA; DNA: TGTGCCAGCAGCCAAGAGGCAGGGATCGACACTGAAGCTTTCTTT; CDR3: CASSQEAGIDTEAFF
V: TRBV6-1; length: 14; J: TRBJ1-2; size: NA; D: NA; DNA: TGTGCCAGCAGCCCCTATGGAGAGACTTATGGCTACACCTTC; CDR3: CASSPYGETYGYTF
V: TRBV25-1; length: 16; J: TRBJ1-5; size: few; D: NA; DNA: TGTGCCAGCAGTGAATTGGACGGGTCGGGCAATCAGCCCCAGCATTTT; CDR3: CASSELDGSGNQPQHF
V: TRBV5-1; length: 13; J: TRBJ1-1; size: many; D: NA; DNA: TGCGCCAGCCGACGGATATACAACACTGAAGCTTTCTTT; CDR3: CASRRIYNTEAFF
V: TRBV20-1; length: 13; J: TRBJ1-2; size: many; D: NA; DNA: TGCAGTGCGCCTACATCCGACAGCCATGGCTACACCTTC; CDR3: CSAPTSDSHGYTF
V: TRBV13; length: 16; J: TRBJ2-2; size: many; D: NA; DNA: TGTGCCAGCAGCTTAGGCGGGGGACCGAACACCGGGGAGCTGTTTTTT; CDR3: CASSLGGGPNTGELFF
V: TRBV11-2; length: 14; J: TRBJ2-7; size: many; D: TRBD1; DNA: TGTGCCAGCAGCTCCCGGGACAGCACCTACGAGCAGTACTTC; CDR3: CASSSRDSTYEQYF
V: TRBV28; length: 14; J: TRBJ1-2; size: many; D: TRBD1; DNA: TGTGCCAGCTACGACCGGGACAGAAACTATGGCTACACCTTC; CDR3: CASYDRDRNYGYTF
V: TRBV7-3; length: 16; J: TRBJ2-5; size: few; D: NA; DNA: TGTGCCAGCAGCCTTCTGGGTGGGATGGCCCAAGAGACCCAGTACTTC; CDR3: CASSLLGGMAQETQYF
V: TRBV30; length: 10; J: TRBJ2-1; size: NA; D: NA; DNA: TGTGCCTGGAGTGTTGAGGAGCAGTTCTTC; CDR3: CAWSVEEQFF
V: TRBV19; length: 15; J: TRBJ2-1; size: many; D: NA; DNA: TGTGCCAGTAGTATTAACGGGCAGGGATGGAATGAGCAGTTCTTC; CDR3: CASSINGQGWNEQFF
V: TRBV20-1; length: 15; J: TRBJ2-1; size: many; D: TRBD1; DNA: TGCAGTGCTAGGGATGACAGGGGGGCCTACAATGAGCAGTTCTTC; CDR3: CSARDDRGAYNEQFF
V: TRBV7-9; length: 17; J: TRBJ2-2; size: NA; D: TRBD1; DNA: TGTGCCAGCAGCTTAGATACAGGGGGCGTGGGCACCGGGGAGCTGCTTTTT; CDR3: CASSLDTGGVGTGELLF
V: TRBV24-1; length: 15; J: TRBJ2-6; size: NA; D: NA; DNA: TGTGCCACCGAAGGACCGAGCTCTGGGGCCAACGTCCTGACTTTC; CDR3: CATEGPSSGANVLTF
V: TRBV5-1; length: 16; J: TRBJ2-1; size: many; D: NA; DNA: TGCGCCAGCAGCTTGGAGATTTCTAGCTCCTACAATGAGCAGTTCTTC; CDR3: CASSLEISSSYNEQFF
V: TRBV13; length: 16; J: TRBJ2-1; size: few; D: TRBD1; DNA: TGTGCCAGCAGCGTACGCCGGGACAGGGGGCTTAGTGAGCAGTTCTTC; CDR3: CASSVRRDRGLSEQFF
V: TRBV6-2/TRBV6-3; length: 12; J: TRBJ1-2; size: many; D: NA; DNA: TGTGCCAGCAGTTTCGACGGCTATGGCTACACCTTC; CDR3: CASSFDGYGYTF
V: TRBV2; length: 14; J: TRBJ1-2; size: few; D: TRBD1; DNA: TGTGCCAGCAGGGAGACAGGGGGTTTCAATGGCTACACCTTC; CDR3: CASRETGGFNGYTF
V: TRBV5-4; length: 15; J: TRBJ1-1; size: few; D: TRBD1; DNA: TGTGCCAGCAGCTGGGGGGACAGGGTTAACACTGAAGCTTTCTTT; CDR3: CASSWGDRVNTEAFF
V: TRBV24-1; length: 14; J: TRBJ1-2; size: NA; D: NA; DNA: TGTGCCACCAGTGATTTTGGGGTTAGCTATGGCTACACCTTC; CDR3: CATSDFGVSYGYTF
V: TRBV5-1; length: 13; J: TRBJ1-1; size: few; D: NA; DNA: TGCGCCAGCAGACTTCAGAGAAACACTGAAGCTTTCTTT; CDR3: CASRLQRNTEAFF
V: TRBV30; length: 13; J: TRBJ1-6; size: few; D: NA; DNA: TGTGCCTGGACTCAGGGACTGGGTTCACCCCTCCACTTT; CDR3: CAWTQGLGSPLHF
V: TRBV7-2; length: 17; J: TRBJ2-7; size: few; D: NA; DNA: TGTGCCAGCAGCTTTCGCCAGGGCATAGACAGATCCTACGAGCAGTACTTC; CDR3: CASSFRQGIDRSYEQYF
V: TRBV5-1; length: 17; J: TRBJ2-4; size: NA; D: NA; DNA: TGCGCCAGCAGCTTGGATCGCCGGGAAGGAGCCAAAAACATTCAGTACTTC; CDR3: CASSLDRREGAKNIQYF
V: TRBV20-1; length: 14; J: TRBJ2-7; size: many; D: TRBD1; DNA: TGCAGTGCTAGGTTGGGGACAGGGCAGAGCGAGCAGTACTTC; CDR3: CSARLGTGQSEQYF
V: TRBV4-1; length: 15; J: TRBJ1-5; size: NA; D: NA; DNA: TGCGCCAGCAGCCAAGTGAGTCCTAGCAGACAGCCCCAGCATTTT; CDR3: CASSQVSPSRQPQHF
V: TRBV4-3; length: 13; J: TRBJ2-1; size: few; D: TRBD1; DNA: TGCGCCAGCAGCCGACAGGGGGCGGATGAGCAGTTCTTC; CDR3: CASSRQGADEQFF
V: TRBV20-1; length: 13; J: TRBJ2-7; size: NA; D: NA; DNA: TGCAGTGCCTCCTCGACAGCCGCTTACGAGCAGTACTTC; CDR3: CSASSTAAYEQYF
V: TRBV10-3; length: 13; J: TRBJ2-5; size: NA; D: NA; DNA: TGTGCCATCAGTGCTGCTACCCAAGAGACCCAGTACTTC; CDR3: CAISAATQETQYF
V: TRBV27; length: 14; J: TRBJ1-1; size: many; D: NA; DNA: TGTGCCAGCAGCCATACGGGGAGCAACACTGAAGCTTTCTTT; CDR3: CASSHTGSNTEAFF
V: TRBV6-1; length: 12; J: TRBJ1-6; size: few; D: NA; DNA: TGTGCCAGCAGGACAGAGGGTTCACCCCTCCACTTT; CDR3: CASRTEGSPLHF
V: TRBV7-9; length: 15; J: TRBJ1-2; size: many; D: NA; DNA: TGTGCCAGCAGCTTAGGGAGCTCTCCTAACTATGGCTACACCTTC; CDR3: CASSLGSSPNYGYTF
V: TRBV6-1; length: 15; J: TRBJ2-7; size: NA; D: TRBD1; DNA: TGTGCCAGCTCAAAGGGACAGGGGTTCTTCTACGAGCAGTACTTC; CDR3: CASSKGQGFFYEQYF
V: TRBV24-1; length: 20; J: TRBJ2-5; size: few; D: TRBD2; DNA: TGTGCCACCAGTGATTCAACTAGCGGGAGGGCCGAAAGTTTATGGGAGACCCAGTACTTC; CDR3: CATSDSTSGRAESLWETQYF
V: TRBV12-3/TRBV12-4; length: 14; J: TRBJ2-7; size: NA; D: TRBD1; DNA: TGTGCCAGCAGTTTAGTGGGACAGGGAGTCGAGCAGTACTTC; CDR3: CASSLVGQGVEQYF
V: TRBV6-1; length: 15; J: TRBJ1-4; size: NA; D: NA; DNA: TGTGCCAGCAGTGAACCCATCCACCTTAATGAAAAACTGTTTTTT; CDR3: CASSEPIHLNEKLFF
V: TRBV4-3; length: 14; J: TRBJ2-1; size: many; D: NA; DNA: TGCGCCAGCAGCCAAGATCCCCGGGAGAATGAGCAGTTCTTC; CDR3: CASSQDPRENEQFF
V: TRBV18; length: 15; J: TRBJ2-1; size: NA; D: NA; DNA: TGTGCCAGCTCAAATAGCGGTCCGTTGGCAAATGAGCAGTTCTTC; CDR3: CASSNSGPLANEQFF